Following are 20 T cell receptor beta chains from one sample sequenced in a study of T cell responses to AZD1222 COVID-19 vaccine. Libraries were prepared by immunoSEQ multiplex PCR; TCRdb keeps only in-frame clonotypes and omits some of them. The repertoire has 150,000 to 200,000 clones, around 92% of them found once; the top ten carry 1.3%. The source was peripheral blood, collected 28 days after the second AZD1222 dose. The source is an adult who received the AZD1222 COVID-19 vaccine.

The genes are TRBV5-6 and TRBJ1-1, with D possibly matching TRBD1 (6 bases). V shed 0 bases and J shed 0 bases, with 9 bases lying between them. Germline V gene data show CDR1 as SGHDT and CDR2 as YYEEEE. This CDR3 comprises 15 residues. The CDR3 is CASSLVGHMNTEAFF. The CDR3 DNA sequence: TGTGCCAGCAGCTTGGTGGGACATATGAACACTGAAGCTTTCTTT.

This clone appeared a single time. The chain recombines TRBV6-5 with TRBJ2-4; 7 bases are shared with TRBD1. The trim removed 7 bases at V and 6 bases at J, leaving 9 bases unmatched. CDR1 and CDR2 (germline): MNHEY, SVGAGI. This CDR3 contains 14 residues. The CDR3 bases are TGTGCCAGCACCCTAGGACAGGTACGAAACATTCAGTACTTC. Translation gives CASTLGQVRNIQYF.

The rearrangement joins TRBV30 to TRBJ2-7, with 8 bases identical to TRBD2. The ends lost 2 bases at V and 6 bases at J; junction bases unmatched: 3. The CDR3 contains 12 residues. Germline CDR1 is GTSNPN and CDR2 is SVGIG (reference sequence). The CDR3 reads CAWSQLAVEQYF. The CDR3 bases are TGTGCCTGGAGTCAACTAGCGGTCGAGCAGTACTTC.

The chain recombines TRBV6-6 with TRBJ1-1; TRBD1 matches at 7 bases. V trimming: 8 bases; J trimming: 0 bases; junction bases outside the gene matches: 3. The CDR3 extends over 13 amino acids. CDR1 is MNHNY and CDR2 is SVGAGI in the germline V gene (reference sequence). CDR3 protein: CASGGGMNTEAFF. CDR3 in DNA: TGTGCCAGCGGAGGGGGCATGAACACTGAAGCTTTCTTT.

J is TRBJ1-1 and V is TRBV30, with D hard to call. Germline-derived CDR1 and CDR2 are GTSNPN and SVGIG (reference sequence). Trimming cost V 3 bases and J 4 bases, with 12 bases left between them. This CDR3 contains 13 residues. For the CDR3, the DNA is TGTGCCTGGAGAGCGGAGGGCTTCACTGAAGCTTTCTTT. As protein: CAWRAEGFTEAFF.

The chain links TRBV11-3 to TRBJ2-2, with 10 positions matching TRBD1. Germline CDR1 SGHNT, CDR2 YENEEA. V lost 5 bases, J lost 5 bases, and 5 bases stayed unmatched. The CDR3 has 15 residues. CDR3 loop: CASSRDRGSTGELFF. The CDR3 coding sequence is TGTGCCAGCAGCCGGGACAGGGGCAGTACCGGGGAGCTGTTTTTT.

In its sample, this clone was seen a few times. The chain couples TRBV4-3 to TRBJ2-6; TRBD1 agrees at 9 bases. The junction had 3 bases not matched to a gene; V was cut back by 4 bases and J by 2 bases. The germline gives CDR1 LGHNA, CDR2 YSLEER. The CDR3 is 16 residues long. The CDR3 sequence: CASSLTGGTGANVLTF. The CDR3, as DNA: TGCGCCAGCAGCCTTACAGGGGGCACTGGGGCCAACGTCCTGACTTTC.

The chain is built from TRBV24-1 and TRBJ1-5; a weak D match, TRBD1 (5 bases). Germline CDR1 reads KGHDR; CDR2 reads SFDVKD. The V end was cut by 5 bases, the J end by 1 base, with 20 bases between. There are 18 residues in the CDR3. CDR3 bases: TGTGCCACCAGTGGATTGGGTGGGACGAAGAAGAGCAATCAGCCCCAGCATTTT. It codes for CATSGLGGTKKSNQPQHF.

The genes are TRBV3-1 (or the pseudogene TRBV3-2) and TRBJ1-2; possible D gene TRBD1, 6 bases. Germline V gene data show CDR1 as LGHDT and CDR2 as YNNKEL (reference sequence). Trimming stripped 3 bases from V and 2 bases from J, with 16 bases between. CDR3 length: 16 residues. CDR3 sequence reads: CASSHPANRVNYGYTF. DNA for the CDR3: TGTGCCAGCAGCCATCCTGCTAACAGGGTCAACTATGGCTACACCTTC.

A word on this clone: Other nucleotide sequences from this sample produce the same CDR3. This chain uses TRBV19 with TRBJ1-2; perhaps TRBD1 as D (5 bases). The CDR3 extends over 13 amino acids. In germline, CDR1 is LNHDA, CDR2 SQIVND (reference sequence). V gave up 6 bases and J gave up 3 bases, with 11 bases separating them. The DNA for the CDR3 is TGTGCCAGTAGCCCCACGGGGGACTATGGCTACACCTTC. Protein: CASSPTGDYGYTF.

The rearrangement uses TRBV29-1 and TRBJ2-2, with a weak D call TRBD1 (6 bases). This CDR3 contains 12 residues. Trimming took off 7 bases at V and 8 bases at J, with 14 bases between the two ends. Germline CDR1 and CDR2: SQVTM and ANQGSEA. The CDR3 DNA sequence: TGCAGCGGGGACAAGAGGGATGGGGAGCTGTTTTTT. Its translation: CSGDKRDGELFF.

The chain carries TRBV18 and TRBJ2-7, with a weak D call TRBD1 (6 bases). Trimming cost V 3 bases and J 4 bases, with 13 bases left between them. CDR3 length: 14 amino acids. Germline V lookup: CDR1 KGHSH, CDR2 LQKENI. CDR3 loop: CASSPFSGTYEQYF. CDR3 DNA: TGTGCCAGCTCACCTTTCTCGGGGACATACGAGCAGTACTTC.

This clone was seen just once. The rearrangement links TRBV2 to TRBJ2-1, with no clear D. V gave up 4 bases and J gave up 0 bases, with 10 bases separating them. The length of the CDR3 is 15 residues. Germline lookup yields CDR1 SNHLY and CDR2 FYNNEI. CDR3 coding DNA: TGTGCCAGCAGTGTAGAGTTGAGCTCCTACAATGAGCAGTTCTTC. It translates to CASSVELSSYNEQFF.

V gene TRBV2 combines with J gene TRBJ2-3; TRBD2 aligns across 9 bases. V lost 10 bases and J lost 0; bases outside the gene matches: 8. This CDR3 comprises 15 residues. Germline V lookup: CDR1 SNHLY, CDR2 FYNNEI. The CDR3: CATLRRGGSTDTQYF. Here the CDR3 DNA reads TGTGCCACCCTCAGGCGGGGGGGAAGCACAGATACGCAGTATTTT.

The V call is TRBV7-9, the J call TRBJ2-3; TRBD2 matches 12 bases. The trim removed 6 bases at V and 5 bases at J, leaving 6 bases unmatched. The germline CDR1 and CDR2 sequences are SEHNR and FQNEAQ (reference sequence). This CDR3 region has 15 residues. The DNA for the CDR3 is TGTGCCAGCAGTCGGACTAGCGGGGCCCTAGATACGCAGTATTTT. Translated, it gives CASSRTSGALDTQYF. Full variable domain (rest looked up from reference TRBV7-9 and TRBJ2-3): DTGVSQNPRHKITKRGQNVTFRCDPISEHNRLYWYRQTLGQGPEFLTYFQNEAQLEKSRLLSDRFSAERPKGSFSTLEIQRTEQGDSAMYLCASSRTSGALDTQYFGPGTRLTVL.

This sequence joins TRBV30 and TRBJ1-2, with 7 bases identical to TRBD1. Germline CDR1 and CDR2: GTSNPN and SVGIG (reference sequence). The CDR3 has 12 residues. Unmatched junction bases numbered 7, after V lost 5 bases and J lost 7 bases. CDR3 coding DNA: TGTGCCTGGTCCACAGGGGCTGCTGGCTACACCTTC. Protein sequence: CAWSTGAAGYTF.

This sequence joins TRBV2 and TRBJ2-7, with 15 nucleotides matching TRBD2. After removal of 8 bases from V and 6 bases from J, the junction contained 8 bases not matched to a gene. The CDR3 extends over 15 amino acids. Germline CDR1 and CDR2: SNHLY and FYNNEI. In DNA, the CDR3 is TGTGCCAGCTCCGAGGGGGGACTAGCGGGAGGCGAGCAGTACTTC. Its translation: CASSEGGLAGGEQYF.

The chain employs TRBV3-1 (or the pseudogene TRBV3-2) and TRBJ1-1; the D is unclear. This CDR3 contains 13 residues. Germline assignment: CDR1 LGHDT and CDR2 YNNKEL (reference sequence). The ends were cut back, 1 base at V and 5 bases at J, with 8 bases in the middle. Written as DNA, the CDR3 is TGTGCCAGCAGCCAAGCGGAAGGAACTGAAGCTTTCTTT. It encodes CASSQAEGTEAFF.

In its sample, this clone was seen once. The chain combines TRBV2 with TRBJ1-2; D is perhaps TRBD1 (6 bases). The CDR3 covers 13 residues. V lost 1 base and J 8 bases, leaving 11 bases between the germline ends. CDR1 SNHLY and CDR2 FYNNEI come from the germline V gene. CDR3 bases: TGTGCCAGCAGTGAAGGGGGGGCTGGCGGCTACACCTTC. It codes for CASSEGGAGGYTF.

J is TRBJ1-4 and V is TRBV28, with 7 bases fitting TRBD1. The CDR3 consists of 14 residues. The germline gives CDR1 MDHEN, CDR2 SYDVKM. V was clipped by 3 bases and J by 5 bases; unmatched bases: 3. The CDR3 bases are TGTGCCAGCAGTTTGGCAGGGGGGAATGAAAAACTGTTTTTT. Translating gives CASSLAGGNEKLFF. Supplemented by reference TRBV28 and TRBJ1-4, the full variable domain reads DVKVTQSSRYLVKRTGEKVFLECVQDMDHENMFWYRQDPGLGLRLIYFSYDVKMKEKGDIPEGYSVSREKKERFSLILESASTNQTSMYLCASSLAGGNEKLFFGSGTQLSVL.